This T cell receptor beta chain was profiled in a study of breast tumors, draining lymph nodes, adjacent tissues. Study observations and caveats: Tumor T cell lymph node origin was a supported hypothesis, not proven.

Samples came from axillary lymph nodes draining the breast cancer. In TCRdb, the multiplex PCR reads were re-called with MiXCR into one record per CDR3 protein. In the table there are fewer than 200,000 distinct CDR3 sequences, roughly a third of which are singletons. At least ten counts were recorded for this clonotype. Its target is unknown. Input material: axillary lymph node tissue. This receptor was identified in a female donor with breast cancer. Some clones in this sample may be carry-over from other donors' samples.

CDR3 in amino acids: CATSDKTGGANEQFF. Here the CDR3 DNA reads TGTGCCACCAGTGACAAAACGGGGGGGGCTAATGAGCAGTTCTTC. The chain combines TRBV24-1 with TRBJ2-1; 8 bases line up with TRBD2. Germline-derived CDR1 and CDR2 are KGHDR and SFDVKD. This CDR3 is 15 amino acids long. J was trimmed by 7 bases and V by 4 bases; bases with no gene match: 8.